This T cell receptor (beta chain) was found in a study of T cells in Graves' hyperthyroidism and ophthalmopathy (dated by TCRdb to about 2019). About the full investigation: Peripheral blood samples were taken at the time of initial diagnosis, prior to any treatment. A discovery cohort of fewer than 110 patients, approximately 45 with Graves' ophthalmopathy and approximately 60 with stable Graves' hyperthyroidism, was used to find distinguishing TCR V-J signatures. For training and testing, the 100 or so patients in the discovery cohort were randomly divided in a 7:3 ratio. TCR Vbeta CDR3 sequencing of some 140 peripheral blood samples (approximately 44 ophthalmopathy, about 80 hyperthyroidism and roughly 17 progressor patients) is reported in the paper. Prospective prediction of ophthalmopathy was tested in an independent validation cohort of under 20 hyperthyroidism patients and around 16 patients who later progressed to ophthalmopathy. After sampling, hyperthyroidism patients received methimazole starting at 30 mg daily, and ophthalmopathy patients received high-dose intravenous methylprednisolone. In several Graves' hyperthyroidism patients, the study also compared T-cell repertoires from thyroid tissue with T-cell repertoires from blood. Study-wide findings and limitations: In validation, the model predicted progression to ophthalmopathy a median of roughly 6.5 months before onset, with about 64% sensitivity and roughly 73% specificity. In cross-validation, a model built on a 13 V-J signature told ophthalmopathy apart from stable hyperthyroidism with under 90% sensitivity and about 81% specificity, and in testing the same model reached 80%/75%. Blood samples also contained most of the expanded thyroid clonotypes (frequency above 0.001), which suggests that blood repertoires may reflect thyroid immune responses. No statistical method was used to set the sample size in advance, and investigators knew the group allocation.

Concerning this clonotype: It lacks a known antigen. Base qualities are not recorded, but no much larger clone differs from it by a single base.

TCR beta CDR3 regions were amplified from RNA transcripts. A first-round RT-PCR of the TCR CDR3 used the HTBI primer set with the Qiagen OneStep RT-PCR kit. Libraries were constructed in a second round of multiplex PCR, after which size selection and purification were performed. Paired-end sequencing of the libraries was performed with 100 bp reads on an Illumina HiSeq2000. Per the source publication's procedure: SOAPnuke was used to process the raw data, removing reads that contained adapters or uncalled bases, had a mean Phred below 15, or lacked an exact match to the constant primer or identifier. High-quality paired reads were merged using COPE v1.2.5, and each unique nucleotide sequence was defined as a clonotype. MiTCR v1.1 was used to align the clonotypes against IMGT TRBV, TRBD and TRBJ reference segments. Analysis was restricted to V-J combinations with a frequency above 0.0001, which covered about 99% of repertoires. A TCS score was defined as the ratio of F50 (clonal expansion) to E x V (chaos), with BLOSUM62-based TCRdist applied between CDR3 peptides within each V-J. Welch's t-statistics and random forest reduced just over 500 V-J features to some 14, which were used in a naive Bayes classifier (R e1071). TCRdb applied fastp at Q25 and MiXCR to the public reads, then kept only in-frame beta chains. Rows with a matching CDR3 protein are joined into one entry that keeps the most common DNA and genes. It is TCRdb's table, rather than the study itself, that gives the V and J calls and clone size. The sample contains 94,000 or so distinct CDR3 sequences, 51% of them found a single time. Roughly 26% of the sample belongs to the ten largest clones.

V and J are truncated by 7 bases and 0 bases respectively, leaving an intervening sequence of 9 bases. The CDR3 numbers 14 residues from cysteine through phenylalanine. Only CDR3 DNA is held: 42 bases, read in frame from base 1. Based on the germline V gene, the CDR1 and CDR2 sequences are SGHVS and FQNEAQ. Stable Graves' hyperthyroidism was defined as the absence of progression to ophthalmopathy over 18 months of follow-up. Hyperthyroidism patients were newly diagnosed, with disease duration under 2 months, and aged 18 to 65 years. Exclusion was applied to patients with uncontrolled infections, other autoimmune diseases, pregnancy or lactation. Diagnoses relied on clinical symptoms, serum thyroxine and TRAb, thyroid ultrasound and orbital computed tomography. PBMCs were separated from under 12 ml of fresh peripheral blood using Ficoll-Paque density gradient centrifugation. Total RNA was extracted using Trizol reagent, and RNA quality was assessed on an Agilent 2100 Bioanalyzer.

The rearrangement joined TRBV7-8 to TRBJ1-4; confidence is insufficient to name the D gene. This TCR derives from a woman between 40 and 50 years old with Graves' hyperthyroidism. The sample consisted of blood. Here is the DNA: TGTGCCAGCACCCACAGTGCAACTAATGAAAAACTGTTTTTT. This codes for CASTHSATNEKLFF.